These T cell receptor beta chains were read from a single sample in a study of regulatory T cells in long-lasting Graves disease. TCRdb independently ran MiXCR on the multiplex PCR reads; one entry per CDR3 protein. The sample lists under 500,000 distinct CDR3 sequences; approximately 16% were seen once. These data also formed part of another study, on T cells in Graves' hyperthyroidism and ophthalmopathy.

This sample comprised peripheral blood mononuclear cells (PBMCs), obtained at new diagnosis, from a patient treated with antithyroid drugs. These receptors all come from a woman aged 30 to 39 with Graves disease. Each CDR3 is given with its conserved first and last residue. The order of the fields is clone size, D gene, V gene, J gene, CDR3 protein, CDR3 DNA. The D gene is left open where the match is weak. Clone sizes are given selectively: once, few, many, or a class where the clone is expanded.

.	.	TRBV7-9	TRBJ2-2	CASSLRLGAGTGELFF	TGTGCCAGCAGCTTAAGATTGGGGGCCGGCACCGGGGAGCTGTTTTTT
many	.	TRBV6-1	TRBJ1-4	CASRDRRGSYNEKLFF	TGTGCCAGCAGGGACAGACGCGGCAGCTATAATGAAAAACTGTTTTTT
many	.	TRBV6-1	TRBJ2-7	CASPDADGTYEQYF	TGTGCCAGCCCCGATGCGGACGGGACCTACGAGCAGTACTTC
many	TRBD2	TRBV28	TRBJ2-3	CASSQTISSGRAAADTQYF	TGTGCCAGCAGTCAGACGATTAGTAGCGGGAGGGCCGCGGCAGATACGCAGTATTTT
many	.	TRBV28	TRBJ1-4	CASSSSAEKLFF	TGTGCCAGCAGCTCATCAGCTGAAAAACTGTTTTTT
few	TRBD1	TRBV10-3	TRBJ2-7	CAIRGTENYEQYF	TGTGCCATCAGGGGGACAGAGAACTACGAGCAGTACTTC
few	.	TRBV7-2	TRBJ1-4	CASSLAGAGGEKLFF	TGTGCCAGCAGCTTAGCCGGGGCGGGAGGTGAAAAACTGTTTTTT
many	.	TRBV7-2	TRBJ2-7	CASSLATNEQYF	TGTGCCAGCAGCTTAGCGACGAACGAGCAGTACTTC
few	.	TRBV29-1	TRBJ2-5	CSVGLAGQETQYF	TGCAGCGTTGGTCTGGCGGGACAAGAGACCCAGTACTTC
many	TRBD2	TRBV6-5	TRBJ2-7	CASSFESGSSYEQYF	TGTGCCAGCAGTTTTGAGAGCGGGAGCTCCTACGAGCAGTACTTC
few	.	TRBV10-3	TRBJ2-2	CAIRTSGTQPFGELFF	TGTGCCATCAGGACGTCCGGGACACAACCGTTTGGGGAGCTGTTTTTT
.	TRBD2	TRBV9	TRBJ2-3	CASSPRGAGVPTDTQYF	TGTGCCAGCAGCCCCCGGGGAGCGGGAGTACCGACAGATACGCAGTATTTT
many	.	TRBV18	TRBJ2-5	CASSPLEETQYF	TGTGCCAGCTCACCGTTAGAAGAGACCCAGTACTTC
.	.	TRBV13	TRBJ2-7	CASSSNTGNEQYF	TGTGCCAGCAGCTCTAATACAGGTAACGAGCAGTACTTC
.	.	TRBV7-8	TRBJ1-4	CASSLPGGEKLFF	TGTGCCAGCAGCTTGCCGGGGGGTGAAAAACTGTTTTTT
many	.	TRBV3-1	TRBJ1-2	CASSQGAANYGYTF	TGTGCCAGCAGCCAAGGGGCAGCTAACTATGGCTACACCTTC
many	TRBD1	TRBV7-9	TRBJ2-1	CASSLGRDRRLDEQFF	TGTGCCAGCAGCTTAGGAAGGGACAGGAGGTTGGATGAGCAGTTCTTC
many	.	TRBV28	TRBJ2-5	CASSGLKETQYF	TGTGCCAGCAGCGGGCTAAAAGAGACCCAGTACTTC
many	.	TRBV12-3/TRBV12-4	TRBJ2-3	CASSPNPDTQYF	TGTGCCAGCAGTCCCAATCCAGATACGCAGTATTTT
few	.	TRBV6-2/TRBV6-3	TRBJ1-5	CASVPDPFTGPQHF	TGTGCCAGCGTGCCCGACCCCTTTACCGGGCCCCAGCATTTT
.	TRBD1	TRBV7-9	TRBJ1-2	CASSPPGTGAAGYTF	TGTGCCAGCAGCCCCCCCGGGACAGGGGCGGCTGGCTACACCTTC
many	TRBD1	TRBV7-2	TRBJ2-5	CASSLADRGMQETQYF	TGTGCCAGCAGCTTAGCGGACAGGGGTATGCAAGAGACCCAGTACTTC
.	TRBD1	TRBV7-2	TRBJ2-7	CASSYRDSSQYEQYF	TGTGCCAGCAGCTACCGGGACAGCTCTCAGTACGAGCAGTACTTC
many	.	TRBV5-4	TRBJ2-1	CASSIEPYNEQFF	TGTGCCAGCAGCATAGAACCCTACAATGAGCAGTTCTTC
.	.	TRBV20-1	TRBJ2-1	CSAPLGSYNEQFF	TGCAGTGCGCCGTTAGGGTCCTACAATGAGCAGTTCTTC
many	.	TRBV20-1	TRBJ2-3	CSARVATHPTDTQYF	TGCAGTGCTAGAGTTGCGACCCACCCCACAGATACGCAGTATTTT
many	.	TRBV28	TRBJ1-1	CASSFLLTMNTEAFF	TGTGCCAGCAGTTTTCTATTGACAATGAACACTGAAGCTTTCTTT
.	TRBD2	TRBV19	TRBJ2-2	CASSKLGLAGGHTNTGELFF	TGTGCCAGTAGTAAACTGGGACTAGCGGGAGGGCACACGAACACCGGGGAGCTGTTTTTT
many	.	TRBV9	TRBJ2-3	CASAADTDTQYF	TGTGCCAGCGCTGCGGACACAGATACGCAGTATTTT
.	.	TRBV2	TRBJ2-2	CAGSGANTGELFF	TGTGCCGGTAGCGGAGCGAACACCGGGGAGCTGTTTTTT
many	TRBD1	TRBV15	TRBJ1-5	CATSRGQESNQPQHF	TGTGCCACCAGCAGGGGACAGGAAAGCAATCAGCCCCAGCATTTT
many	.	TRBV28	TRBJ1-1	CASSFPGTLNTEAFF	TGTGCCAGCAGTTTCCCGGGGACACTAAACACTGAAGCTTTCTTT
.	TRBD2	TRBV20-1	TRBJ2-2	CSANGLAGAPNTGELFF	TGCAGTGCTAACGGACTAGCGGGAGCTCCGAACACCGGGGAGCTGTTTTTT
many	.	TRBV2	TRBJ1-6	CASKIRGSYNSPLHF	TGTGCCAGCAAAATCCGGGGCTCCTATAATTCACCCCTCCACTTT
many	.	TRBV7-2	TRBJ2-7	CASSLLREEQYF	TGTGCCAGCAGCTTACTAAGAGAGGAGCAGTACTTC
many	.	TRBV7-9	TRBJ1-1	CASSLGDRKAFF	TGTGCCAGCAGCTTGGGAGACAGGAAAGCTTTCTTT
many	.	TRBV15	TRBJ2-1	CATSGTGEPAYNEQFF	TGTGCCACCAGCGGGACGGGCGAACCTGCCTACAATGAGCAGTTCTTC
many	TRBD1	TRBV20-1	TRBJ2-7	CSARTGSSYEQYF	TGCAGTGCCCGGACAGGGAGCTCCTACGAGCAGTACTTC
few	.	TRBV6-5	TRBJ1-3	CASSSTYTGTIYF	TGTGCCAGCAGTTCCACATATACGGGAACCATATATTTT
.	TRBD2	TRBV4-3	TRBJ2-7	CASSQDISGNGYEQYF	TGCGCCAGCAGCCAAGATATCAGCGGGAATGGGTACGAGCAGTACTTC
few	TRBD2	TRBV19	TRBJ2-1	CASLPQAGGHNEQFF	TGTGCCAGTCTACCCCAAGCGGGAGGGCACAATGAGCAGTTCTTC
.	TRBD2	TRBV12-3/TRBV12-4	TRBJ2-3	CASSNLEREGTDTQYF	TGTGCCAGCAGTAACCTTGAGCGGGAGGGCACAGATACGCAGTATTTT
many	.	TRBV28	TRBJ1-6	CASSFYREENSPLHF	TGTGCCAGCAGTTTCTACAGGGAAGAGAATTCACCCCTCCACTTT
few	TRBD1	TRBV19	TRBJ2-5	CASSIRGSGSGTQYF	TGTGCCAGTAGTATCAGGGGGTCAGGATCGGGGACCCAGTACTTC
many	.	TRBV20-1	TRBJ2-1	CSASRRGANNEQFF	TGCAGTGCTAGTCGCCGGGGGGCCAACAATGAGCAGTTCTTC
many	TRBD1	TRBV28	TRBJ2-4	CASSLTGVGDIQYF	TGTGCCAGCAGTCTAACAGGGGTCGGAGACATTCAGTACTTC
.	.	TRBV20-1	TRBJ2-2	CSARDRRINTGELFF	TGCAGTGCTAGAGATCGGCGGATTAACACCGGGGAGCTGTTTTTT
few	TRBD2	TRBV20-1	TRBJ2-7	CSALAGGPYEQYF	TGCAGTGCTCTAGCGGGAGGGCCATACGAGCAGTACTTC
many	.	TRBV24-1	TRBJ1-1	CATSDRGTSALPFF	TGTGCCACCAGTGACCGAGGGACATCCGCCCTTCCTTTCTTT
.	.	TRBV2	TRBJ1-2	CASSGRYYGYTF	TGTGCCAGCAGTGGCCGTTACTATGGCTACACCTTC